This TCR beta chain was documented in a study of response to subunit inactivated influenza vaccine. Study-level points and caveats: The authors put forward the suggestion that each seasonal influenza vaccination may bring in only a limited number of new T cells.

This clonotype came up many times. Its antigen remains unknown. V dropped 2 bases and J dropped 1 base, with 17 bases sitting between them. The V gene's germline CDR1 is LGHDT and CDR2 YNNKEL (reference sequence). The CDR3 loop spans 17 amino acids. TCRdb passed the RT-PCR reads through MiXCR, listing each CDR3 protein once. The data show 550,000 to 800,000 distinct CDR3 sequences, over 11% seen once. This sequence originates from a man in his fifties who received an inactivated influenza vaccine. This chain connects TRBV3-1 to TRBJ1-1, with a tentative D call TRBD1 (5 bases). This specimen was PBMCs from blood, taken around two weeks before vaccination. DNA of the CDR3: TGTGCCAGCAGCCAAAACTTAGGGGCGGGCGAGAACACTGAAGCTTTCTTT. As protein: CASSQNLGAGENTEAFF.